This T cell receptor (beta chain) originates from a study of blood T cell repertoires in COVID-19. In the study overall: Spain, Italy and the United States supplied samples that represented acute and convalescent COVID-19. In each case, the material was cDNA or gDNA derived from T cells, B-cell-depleted T cells, or PBMCs.

Seattle patients were enrolled while actively infected and followed longitudinally. Germline CDR1 and CDR2: KGHSH and LQKENI. The CDR3 runs 12 residues. V lost 5 bases, J lost 2 bases, and 7 bases lay in between. Authors' processing steps: Reference gene primer amplification in the assay estimated nucleated cell counts. The assay was immunoSEQ multiplex PCR, and TCRdb's table has in-frame clones only and misses some. That table gives V, J and clone size, and the DNA gave D and trimming. The sample yields around 200,000 clones, around 80% seen once. This TCR was sampled from a woman aged 40 to 50 with COVID-19, enrolled during active disease. Sequencing used peripheral blood. J is TRBJ2-7 and V is TRBV18, with D uncertain. This chain's CDR3 is CASSSSTYEQYF. CDR3 bases: TGTGCCAGCTCATCATCCACCTACGAGCAGTACTTC.